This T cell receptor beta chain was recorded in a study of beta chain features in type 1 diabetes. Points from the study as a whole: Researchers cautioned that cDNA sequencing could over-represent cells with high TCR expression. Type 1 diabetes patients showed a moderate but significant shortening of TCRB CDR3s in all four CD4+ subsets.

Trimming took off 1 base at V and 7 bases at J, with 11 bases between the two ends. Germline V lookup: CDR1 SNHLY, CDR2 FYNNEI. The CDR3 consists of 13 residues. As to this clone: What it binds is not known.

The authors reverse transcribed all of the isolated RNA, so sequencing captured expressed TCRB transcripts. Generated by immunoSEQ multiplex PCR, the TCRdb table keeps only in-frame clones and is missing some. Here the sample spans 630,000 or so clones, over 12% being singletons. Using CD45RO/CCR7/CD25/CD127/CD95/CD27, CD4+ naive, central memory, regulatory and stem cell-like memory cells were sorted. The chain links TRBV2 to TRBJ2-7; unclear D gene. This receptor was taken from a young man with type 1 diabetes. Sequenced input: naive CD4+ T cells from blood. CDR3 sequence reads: CASSEGGSTEQYF. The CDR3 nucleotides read TGTGCCAGCAGTGAAGGCGGATCCACGGAGCAGTACTTC.